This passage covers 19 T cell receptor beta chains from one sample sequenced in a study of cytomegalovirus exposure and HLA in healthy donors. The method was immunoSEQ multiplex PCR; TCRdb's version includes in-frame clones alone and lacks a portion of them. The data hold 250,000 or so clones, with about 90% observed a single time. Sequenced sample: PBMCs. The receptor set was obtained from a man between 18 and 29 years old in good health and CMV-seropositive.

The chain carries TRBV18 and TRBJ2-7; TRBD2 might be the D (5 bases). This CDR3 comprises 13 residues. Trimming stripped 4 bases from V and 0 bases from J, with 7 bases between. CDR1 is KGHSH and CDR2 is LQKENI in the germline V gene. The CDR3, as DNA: TGTGCCAGCTCACATCGGGGCTCCTACGAGCAGTACTTC. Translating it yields CASSHRGSYEQYF.

The CDR3 loop reads CATSRGLSRGGTEAFF. CDR3 in DNA: TGTGCCACCAGCAGAGGACTTTCGAGGGGAGGGACTGAAGCTTTCTTT. The V and J genes are TRBV15 and TRBJ1-1, with TRBD1 as a possible D gene (5 bases). This CDR3 has 16 amino acids. V was clipped by 1 base and J by 5 bases, with 17 bases between them. From germline, CDR1 is LNHNV and CDR2 YYDKDF (reference sequence).

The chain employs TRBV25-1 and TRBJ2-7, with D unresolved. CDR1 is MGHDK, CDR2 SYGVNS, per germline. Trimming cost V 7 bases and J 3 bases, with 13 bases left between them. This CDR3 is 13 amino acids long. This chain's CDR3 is CASIFIGYYEQYF. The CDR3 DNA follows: TGTGCCAGCATCTTTATAGGGTACTACGAGCAGTACTTC.

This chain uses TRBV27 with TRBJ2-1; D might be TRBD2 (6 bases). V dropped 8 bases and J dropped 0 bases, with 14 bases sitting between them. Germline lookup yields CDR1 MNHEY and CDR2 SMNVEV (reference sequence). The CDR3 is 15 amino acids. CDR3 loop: CASRSGVTSYNEQFF. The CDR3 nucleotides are TGTGCCAGCCGTAGCGGAGTGACCTCCTACAATGAGCAGTTCTTC.

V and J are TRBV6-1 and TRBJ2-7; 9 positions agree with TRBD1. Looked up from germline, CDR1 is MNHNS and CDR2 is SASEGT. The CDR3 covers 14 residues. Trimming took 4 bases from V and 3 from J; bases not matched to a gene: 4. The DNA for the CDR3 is TGTGCCAGCAGTGCCTGGGACAGGGTCTACGAGCAGTACTTC. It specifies CASSAWDRVYEQYF.

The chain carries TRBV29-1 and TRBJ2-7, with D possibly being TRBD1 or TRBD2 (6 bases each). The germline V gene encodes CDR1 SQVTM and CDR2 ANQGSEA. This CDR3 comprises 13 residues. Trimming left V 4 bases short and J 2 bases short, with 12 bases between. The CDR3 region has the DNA TGCAGCGTTGGGAGGGGGTTGACCTACGAGCAGTACTTC. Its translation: CSVGRGLTYEQYF.

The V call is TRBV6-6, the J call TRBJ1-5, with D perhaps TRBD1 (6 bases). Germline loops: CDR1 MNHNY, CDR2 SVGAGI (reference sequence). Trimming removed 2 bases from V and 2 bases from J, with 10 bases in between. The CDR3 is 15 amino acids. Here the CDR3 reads CASSYQQGGNQPQHF. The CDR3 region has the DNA TGTGCCAGCAGTTACCAACAGGGAGGCAATCAGCCCCAGCATTTT.

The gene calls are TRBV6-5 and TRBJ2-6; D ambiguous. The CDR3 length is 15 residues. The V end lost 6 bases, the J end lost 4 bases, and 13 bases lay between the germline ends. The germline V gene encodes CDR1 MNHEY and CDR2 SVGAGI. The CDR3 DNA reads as TGTGCCAGCAGCGGATTCTCTCCCGGGGCCAACGTCCTGACTTTC. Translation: CASSGFSPGANVLTF.

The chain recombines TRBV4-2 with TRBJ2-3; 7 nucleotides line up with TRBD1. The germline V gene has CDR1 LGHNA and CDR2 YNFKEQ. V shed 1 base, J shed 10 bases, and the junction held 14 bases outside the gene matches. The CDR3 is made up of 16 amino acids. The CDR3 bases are TGTGCCAGCAGCCAAGGGACAGGTAGGGCCGGATGGGCGCAGTATTTT. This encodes CASSQGTGRAGWAQYF.

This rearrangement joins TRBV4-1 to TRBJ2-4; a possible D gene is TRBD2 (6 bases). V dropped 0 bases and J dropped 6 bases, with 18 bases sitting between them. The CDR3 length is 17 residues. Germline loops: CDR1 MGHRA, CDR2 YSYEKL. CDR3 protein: CASSQDQGLAKRNIQYF. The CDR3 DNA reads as TGCGCCAGCAGCCAAGATCAAGGGCTAGCGAAAAGAAACATTCAGTACTTC.

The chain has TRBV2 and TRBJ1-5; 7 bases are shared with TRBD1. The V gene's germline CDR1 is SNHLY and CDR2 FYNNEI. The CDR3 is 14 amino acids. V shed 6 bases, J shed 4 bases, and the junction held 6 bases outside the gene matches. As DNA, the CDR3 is TGTGCCAGCAGGGGGGGACAGTCGAATCAGCCCCAGCATTTT. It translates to CASRGGQSNQPQHF.

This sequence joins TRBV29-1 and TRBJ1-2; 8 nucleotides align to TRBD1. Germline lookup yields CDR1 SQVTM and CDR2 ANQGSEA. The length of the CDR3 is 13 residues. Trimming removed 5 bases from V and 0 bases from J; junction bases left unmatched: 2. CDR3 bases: TGCAGCGTTCTGGACAGGGCTAACTATGGCTACACCTTC. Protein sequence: CSVLDRANYGYTF. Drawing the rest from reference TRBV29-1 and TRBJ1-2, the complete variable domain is SAVISQKPSRDICQRGTSLTIQCQVDSQVTMMFWYRQQPGQSLTLIATANQGSEATYESGFVIDKFPISRPNLTFSTLTVSNMSPEDSSIYLCSVLDRANYGYTFGSGTRLTVV.

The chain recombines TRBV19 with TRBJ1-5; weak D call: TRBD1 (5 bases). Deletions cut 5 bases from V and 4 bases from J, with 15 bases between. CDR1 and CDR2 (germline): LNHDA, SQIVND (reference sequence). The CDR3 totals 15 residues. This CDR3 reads CASSPPGPGNQPQHF. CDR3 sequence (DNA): TGTGCCAGTAGTCCGCCAGGGCCAGGAAATCAGCCCCAGCATTTT.

DNA for the CDR3: TGCGCCAGCAGCCAAGCAGCTCCCCCCGGACTAGCGGACTACGAGCAGTACTTC. This sequence encodes CASSQAAPPGLADYEQYF. This chain links TRBV4-1 with TRBJ2-7; 10 bases fit TRBD2. Looked up from germline, CDR1 is MGHRA and CDR2 is YSYEKL. J was trimmed by 3 bases and V by 1 base; bases with no gene match: 12. There are 18 residues in the CDR3.

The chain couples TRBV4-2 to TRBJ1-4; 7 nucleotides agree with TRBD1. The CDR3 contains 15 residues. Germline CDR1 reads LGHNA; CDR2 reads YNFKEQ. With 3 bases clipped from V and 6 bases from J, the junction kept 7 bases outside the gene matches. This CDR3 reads CASSHGQAKHEKLFF. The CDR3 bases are TGTGCCAGCAGCCACGGACAGGCCAAACATGAAAAACTGTTTTTT.

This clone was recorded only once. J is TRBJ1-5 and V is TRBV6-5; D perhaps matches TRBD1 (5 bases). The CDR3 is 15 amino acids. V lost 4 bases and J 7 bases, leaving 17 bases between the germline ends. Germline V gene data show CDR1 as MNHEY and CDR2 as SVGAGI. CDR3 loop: CASSFSGARDQPQHF. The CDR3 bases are TGTGCCAGCAGTTTTTCCGGGGCGCGGGACCAGCCCCAGCATTTT.

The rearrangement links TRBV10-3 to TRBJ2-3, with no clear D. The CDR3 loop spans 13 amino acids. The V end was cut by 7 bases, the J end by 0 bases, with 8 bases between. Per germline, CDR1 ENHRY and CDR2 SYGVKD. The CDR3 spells CAIKLTSTDTQYF. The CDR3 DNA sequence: TGTGCCATCAAACTAACTAGCACAGATACGCAGTATTTT.

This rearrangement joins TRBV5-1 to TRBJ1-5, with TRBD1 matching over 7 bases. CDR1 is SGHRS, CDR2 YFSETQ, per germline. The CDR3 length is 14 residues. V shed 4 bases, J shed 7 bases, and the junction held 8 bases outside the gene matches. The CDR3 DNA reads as TGCGCCAGCAGCCCCGACAGGGAAAGCCAGCCCCAGCATTTT. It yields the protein CASSPDRESQPQHF.

DNA for the CDR3: TGTGCCAGCAGCACGGGTCTCAACGCTGAAGCTTTCTTT. It yields the protein CASSTGLNAEAFF. The chain uses TRBV5-4 and TRBJ1-1; D uncertain. Deletions cut 4 bases from V and 6 bases from J, with 13 bases between. The length of the CDR3 is 13 residues. Germline CDR1 reads SGHNT; CDR2 reads YYREEE (reference sequence).